A selection of T cell receptor beta chains follows, all from one sample in a study of blood T cell repertoires in COVID-19. Here immunoSEQ multiplex PCR was the method, and the copy in TCRdb shows in-frame clones only, minus some. The profile shows about 350,000 clones, approximately 84% of them singletons. Specimen: PBMCs or T cells enriched from blood (not recorded which). All receptors come from a woman aged 25 to 39 who had recovered from COVID-19. Each CDR3 is given with its conserved first and last residue. A D gene is named only where the DNA matches it firmly. Clone size, where shown, is once, few, many, or a class for clones that have expanded.

d_gene: TRBD1; v_gene: TRBV29-1; abundance: few; j_gene: TRBJ2-7; CDR3nt: TGCAGCGTGCAAACAGGGGACGAGCAGTACTTC; CDR3aa: CSVQTGDEQYF
d_gene: .; v_gene: TRBV7-9; abundance: .; j_gene: TRBJ1-3; CDR3nt: TGTGCCAGCAGCTTCTCGACAGGCTCTGGAAACACCATATATTTT; CDR3aa: CASSFSTGSGNTIYF
d_gene: .; v_gene: TRBV12-3/TRBV12-4; abundance: .; j_gene: TRBJ2-1; CDR3nt: TGTGCCAGCAGTTTCATTGATGAGCAGTTCTTC; CDR3aa: CASSFIDEQFF
d_gene: .; v_gene: TRBV14; abundance: .; j_gene: TRBJ2-7; CDR3nt: TGTGCCAGCAGCCACGGACAGTTCTACGAGCAGTACTTC; CDR3aa: CASSHGQFYEQYF
d_gene: .; v_gene: TRBV2; abundance: few; j_gene: TRBJ2-7; CDR3nt: TGTGCCAGCAGCCCTTACGAGCAGTACTTC; CDR3aa: CASSPYEQYF
d_gene: TRBD1; v_gene: TRBV29-1; abundance: .; j_gene: TRBJ2-7; CDR3nt: TGCAGCGTTGTTCAGGGGGCGAGAGAGCAGTACTTC; CDR3aa: CSVVQGAREQYF
d_gene: .; v_gene: TRBV3-1/TRBV3-2; abundance: .; j_gene: TRBJ2-3; CDR3nt: TGTGCCAGCAGCCAAGGGGGGGGGCTCGATACGCAGTATTTT; CDR3aa: CASSQGGGLDTQYF
d_gene: TRBD1; v_gene: TRBV18; abundance: .; j_gene: TRBJ2-2; CDR3nt: TGTGCCAGCTCATCCCAGGGGGCCTCGAACACCGGGGAGCTGTTTTTT; CDR3aa: CASSSQGASNTGELFF
d_gene: TRBD2; v_gene: TRBV5-4; abundance: .; j_gene: TRBJ2-7; CDR3nt: TGTGCCAGCAGCTTGGCGGGGGGACACGAGCAGTACTTC; CDR3aa: CASSLAGGHEQYF
d_gene: .; v_gene: TRBV18; abundance: few; j_gene: TRBJ1-1; CDR3nt: TGTGCCAGCTCACCCGGGACACCGATGAACACTGAAGCTTTCTTT; CDR3aa: CASSPGTPMNTEAFF
d_gene: .; v_gene: TRBV11-2; abundance: once; j_gene: TRBJ1-1; CDR3nt: TGTGCCAGCAGCTTAGGGCAACGGGGGACGCCGCCCGAAGCTTTCTTT; CDR3aa: CASSLGQRGTPPEAFF
d_gene: .; v_gene: TRBV5-1; abundance: .; j_gene: TRBJ2-3; CDR3nt: TGCGCCAGCAGCATGGGGACTAGCACAGATACGCAGTATTTT; CDR3aa: CASSMGTSTDTQYF
d_gene: .; v_gene: TRBV5-1; abundance: .; j_gene: TRBJ1-1; CDR3nt: TGCGCCAGCAGCCCCCTCGTAGTGGGGCGAGGCACTGAAGCTTTCTTT; CDR3aa: CASSPLVVGRGTEAFF
d_gene: TRBD1; v_gene: TRBV29-1; abundance: .; j_gene: TRBJ1-1; CDR3nt: TGCAGCGTTCCCGGGACAGTGAACACTGAAGCTTTCTTT; CDR3aa: CSVPGTVNTEAFF
d_gene: TRBD2; v_gene: TRBV11-2; abundance: .; j_gene: TRBJ2-1; CDR3nt: TGTGCCAGCAGCCCCCCCCCTGGGGCTAGCGGCAACAATGAGCAGTTCTTC; CDR3aa: CASSPPPGASGNNEQFF
d_gene: TRBD1; v_gene: TRBV7-6; abundance: .; j_gene: TRBJ2-7; CDR3nt: TGTGCCAGCAGCCGAACCCCGACAGGGTCCGAGCAGTACTTC; CDR3aa: CASSRTPTGSEQYF
d_gene: TRBD1; v_gene: TRBV19; abundance: .; j_gene: TRBJ2-1; CDR3nt: TGTGCCAGTACCCTGGACAGGGGAGCCTACAATGAGCAGTTCTTC; CDR3aa: CASTLDRGAYNEQFF
d_gene: .; v_gene: TRBV6-5; abundance: .; j_gene: TRBJ2-7; CDR3nt: TGTGCCAGCAGTTACTCTCGGGGCTACGAGCAGTACTTC; CDR3aa: CASSYSRGYEQYF
d_gene: .; v_gene: TRBV27; abundance: .; j_gene: TRBJ1-2; CDR3nt: TGTGCCAGCAGAGAAAGGGGGTCCTATGGCTACACCTTC; CDR3aa: CASRERGSYGYTF
d_gene: .; v_gene: TRBV2; abundance: .; j_gene: TRBJ1-2; CDR3nt: TGTGCCAGCAGTGAACAGGGTTACGGCTACACCTTC; CDR3aa: CASSEQGYGYTF
d_gene: TRBD2; v_gene: TRBV3-1/TRBV3-2; abundance: .; j_gene: TRBJ2-1; CDR3nt: TGTGCCAGCAGCCAAGATGCGGCTGGTAGCGGGGGTCCGGAGTTCTTC; CDR3aa: CASSQDAAGSGGPEFF
d_gene: .; v_gene: TRBV12-5; abundance: .; j_gene: TRBJ2-7; CDR3nt: TGTGCTAGCGGAACTGCAGGGTTTCACGAGCAGTACTTC; CDR3aa: CASGTAGFHEQYF
d_gene: TRBD1; v_gene: TRBV3-1/TRBV3-2; abundance: .; j_gene: TRBJ1-1; CDR3nt: TGTGCCAGCAGCTCGACAGGGGGCACTGAAGCTTTCTTT; CDR3aa: CASSSTGGTEAFF
d_gene: .; v_gene: TRBV18; abundance: .; j_gene: TRBJ2-7; CDR3nt: TGTGCCAGCTCACCCAATTTAGCCTACGAGCAGTACTTC; CDR3aa: CASSPNLAYEQYF
d_gene: .; v_gene: TRBV7-2; abundance: .; j_gene: TRBJ1-2; CDR3nt: TGTGCCAGCAGCTTATACCCGACAGTTGACTATGGCTACACCTTC; CDR3aa: CASSLYPTVDYGYTF
d_gene: .; v_gene: TRBV29-1; abundance: once; j_gene: TRBJ1-1; CDR3nt: TGCAGCGCGGGCGGGGGCCCACCGACTGAAGCTTTCTTT; CDR3aa: CSAGGGPPTEAFF
d_gene: .; v_gene: TRBV2; abundance: .; j_gene: TRBJ2-5; CDR3nt: TGTGCCAGCACCCATTCCACAGGGCAAGAGACCCAGTACTTC; CDR3aa: CASTHSTGQETQYF
d_gene: .; v_gene: TRBV28; abundance: few; j_gene: TRBJ1-1; CDR3nt: TGTGCCAGCAGTTGCCGGACTTTCAATCTCGGGAGCGAGACTGAAGCTTTCTTT; CDR3aa: CASSCRTFNLGSETEAFF
d_gene: .; v_gene: TRBV18; abundance: .; j_gene: TRBJ1-4; CDR3nt: TGTGCCAGCTCACGCGGCCGAGGTAATGAAAAACTGTTTTTT; CDR3aa: CASSRGRGNEKLFF
d_gene: TRBD2; v_gene: TRBV9; abundance: few; j_gene: TRBJ2-1; CDR3nt: TGTGCCAGCAGCGCCGGGACTAGCGTCATCGAGCAGTTCTTC; CDR3aa: CASSAGTSVIEQFF
d_gene: TRBD1; v_gene: TRBV6-2/TRBV6-3; abundance: .; j_gene: TRBJ1-1; CDR3nt: TGTGCCAGCAGCCCCATCGCGGGTGGAAGGGGACAGGGGGCACGGTGGGCTGAAGCTTTCTTT; CDR3aa: CASSPIAGGRGQGARWAEAFF
d_gene: .; v_gene: TRBV11-2; abundance: once; j_gene: TRBJ2-5; CDR3nt: TGTGCCAGCAGCACGACCGGGGGGCCGAAGACCCAGTACTTC; CDR3aa: CASSTTGGPKTQYF
d_gene: TRBD2; v_gene: TRBV18; abundance: .; j_gene: TRBJ2-5; CDR3nt: TGTGCCAGCTCACCTATCACTAGCGGGGCAGAGACCCAGTACTTC; CDR3aa: CASSPITSGAETQYF
d_gene: TRBD1; v_gene: TRBV6-5; abundance: .; j_gene: TRBJ2-7; CDR3nt: TGTGCCAGCAGGGACAGGGGGACTTCCTACGAGCAGTACTTC; CDR3aa: CASRDRGTSYEQYF
d_gene: TRBD1; v_gene: TRBV10-3; abundance: .; j_gene: TRBJ1-1; CDR3nt: TGTGCCATCGAGGACAGGGCGAACACTGAAGCTTTCTTT; CDR3aa: CAIEDRANTEAFF
d_gene: TRBD1; v_gene: TRBV12-3/TRBV12-4; abundance: .; j_gene: TRBJ1-6; CDR3nt: TGTGCCAGCAGAGGACAGGGTTATTCACCCCTCCACTTT; CDR3aa: CASRGQGYSPLHF
d_gene: .; v_gene: TRBV28; abundance: .; j_gene: TRBJ1-6; CDR3nt: TGTGCCAGCAGTCCCCCCGGCGAGAGGAGACCTAATTATTCACCCCTCCACTTT; CDR3aa: CASSPPGERRPNYSPLHF
d_gene: TRBD1; v_gene: TRBV9; abundance: .; j_gene: TRBJ2-3; CDR3nt: TGTGCCAGCAGCGTAGCACAGGGGGCAAGTGATACGCAGTATTTT; CDR3aa: CASSVAQGASDTQYF
d_gene: .; v_gene: TRBV6-5; abundance: .; j_gene: TRBJ1-4; CDR3nt: TGTGCCAGCACCAATGGACAGAAACTGTTTTTT; CDR3aa: CASTNGQKLFF
d_gene: .; v_gene: TRBV27; abundance: .; j_gene: TRBJ1-1; CDR3nt: TGTGCCAGCAGTTTCTACCCGGGCACTGAAGCTTTCTTT; CDR3aa: CASSFYPGTEAFF
d_gene: .; v_gene: TRBV12-3/TRBV12-4; abundance: .; j_gene: TRBJ1-1; CDR3nt: TGTGCCAGCAACGTTGGTCGGGGACTTGGAGCTTTCTTT; CDR3aa: CASNVGRGLGAFF
d_gene: .; v_gene: TRBV6-1; abundance: .; j_gene: TRBJ1-1; CDR3nt: TGTGCCAGCAGTGACCTTCCGGGAAACACTGAAGCTTTCTTT; CDR3aa: CASSDLPGNTEAFF
d_gene: TRBD1; v_gene: TRBV27; abundance: .; j_gene: TRBJ2-7; CDR3nt: TGTGCCAGCAGTCCGAGCGGGACAGGGGCTCAATTATACGAGCAGTACTTC; CDR3aa: CASSPSGTGAQLYEQYF
d_gene: .; v_gene: TRBV5-6; abundance: few; j_gene: TRBJ1-1; CDR3nt: TGTGCCAGCAGCTTGCTGGGCTGGGGCCTGAACACTGAAGCTTTCTTT; CDR3aa: CASSLLGWGLNTEAFF
d_gene: TRBD1; v_gene: TRBV28; abundance: .; j_gene: TRBJ2-1; CDR3nt: TGTGCCAGCAGCATCCCGATGGACAGGGGGCAGCAGTTCTTC; CDR3aa: CASSIPMDRGQQFF
d_gene: TRBD1; v_gene: TRBV5-1; abundance: few; j_gene: TRBJ2-7; CDR3nt: TGCGCCAGCAGCTTTGGGGACAGGGATGCCTACGAGCAGTACTTC; CDR3aa: CASSFGDRDAYEQYF
d_gene: TRBD2; v_gene: TRBV7-6; abundance: .; j_gene: TRBJ2-1; CDR3nt: TGTGCCAGCAGCATAAGGACTAGCGGGGGGAACTACAATGAGCAGTTCTTC; CDR3aa: CASSIRTSGGNYNEQFF
d_gene: TRBD2; v_gene: TRBV6-2/TRBV6-3; abundance: .; j_gene: TRBJ2-5; CDR3nt: TGTGCCAGCAGCCCCCGGGGAGCCACGGGGGGGCGGGAGACCCAGTACTTC; CDR3aa: CASSPRGATGGRETQYF
d_gene: .; v_gene: TRBV2; abundance: .; j_gene: TRBJ2-5; CDR3nt: TGTGCCAGCAGTGCGGGGGTCTTGGAGACCCAGTACTTC; CDR3aa: CASSAGVLETQYF
d_gene: TRBD1; v_gene: TRBV5-1; abundance: .; j_gene: TRBJ1-6; CDR3nt: TGCGCCAGCAGCCTAACGACAGGGAGTAATTCACCCCTCCACTTT; CDR3aa: CASSLTTGSNSPLHF
d_gene: .; v_gene: TRBV6-1; abundance: .; j_gene: TRBJ1-2; CDR3nt: TGTGCCAGCAGTGAGGGCACCGTTAACTATGGCTACACCTTC; CDR3aa: CASSEGTVNYGYTF
d_gene: .; v_gene: TRBV11-3; abundance: .; j_gene: TRBJ2-4; CDR3nt: TGTGCCAGCAGCGCCTTACAGGGAGCGCGAAACATTCAGTACTTC; CDR3aa: CASSALQGARNIQYF
d_gene: TRBD2; v_gene: TRBV19; abundance: .; j_gene: TRBJ2-3; CDR3nt: TGTGCCAGTAGCCTACTAGCGGGGGGACGCACAGATACGCAGTATTTT; CDR3aa: CASSLLAGGRTDTQYF
d_gene: .; v_gene: TRBV9; abundance: .; j_gene: TRBJ1-6; CDR3nt: TGTGCCAGCGCGGGGCGGGCCCGAGATTCACCCCTCCACTTT; CDR3aa: CASAGRARDSPLHF
d_gene: .; v_gene: TRBV23-1; abundance: .; j_gene: TRBJ1-2; CDR3nt: TGCGCCAGCGGAGCCCAACAGGTAAATAACTATGGCTACACCTTC; CDR3aa: CASGAQQVNNYGYTF
d_gene: .; v_gene: TRBV12-3/TRBV12-4; abundance: .; j_gene: TRBJ1-2; CDR3nt: TGTGCCAGCAGTCTCGACAGGAGCGATGGCTACACCTTC; CDR3aa: CASSLDRSDGYTF